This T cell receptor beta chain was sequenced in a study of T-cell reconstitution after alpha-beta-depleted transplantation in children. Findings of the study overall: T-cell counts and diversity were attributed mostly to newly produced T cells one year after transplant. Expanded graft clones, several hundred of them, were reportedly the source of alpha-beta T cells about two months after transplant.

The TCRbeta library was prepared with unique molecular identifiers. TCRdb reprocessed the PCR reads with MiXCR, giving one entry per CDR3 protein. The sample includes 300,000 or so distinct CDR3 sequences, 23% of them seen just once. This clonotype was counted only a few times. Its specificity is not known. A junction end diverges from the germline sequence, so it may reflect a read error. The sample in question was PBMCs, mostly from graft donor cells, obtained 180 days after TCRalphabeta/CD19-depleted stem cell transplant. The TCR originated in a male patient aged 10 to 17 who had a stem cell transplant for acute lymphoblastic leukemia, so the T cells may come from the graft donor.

In DNA, the CDR3 is TGTGCCAGTAGCTTAGTAGAAGGATTTGCTGAAGCTTTCTTT. Amino acid sequence: CASSLVEGFAEAFF. This chain links TRBV7-6 with TRBJ1-1; no clear D. The CDR3 is made up of 14 amino acids. Germline CDR1 and CDR2: SGHVS and FNYEAQ.